This TCR beta chain was sequenced for a study of control samples from healthy donors and cancer patients (dated by TCRdb to the early 2020s). Library construction relied on the immunoSEQ multiplex PCR assay. Here the immuneACCESS table is served through TCRdb, limited to in-frame sequences with V and J called. Missing clones are a known gap in these copies; in checked studies unresolved V genes cover under half, and the rest lacks a known reason. The sample profile shows about 130,000 clones; less than 95% of them were found once. The biggest ten clones account for 3.6% of the sample. Including cysteine and phenylalanine, the CDR3 has 15 amino acids. The kept DNA is CDR3 alone, 45 bases in frame from the first base. Based on the germline V gene, the CDR1 and CDR2 sequences are MNHEY and SVGAGI. V loses 6 bases at its end and J loses 2 bases; junction bases beyond the gene matches: 7. Details on this clone: No antigen is known for it. Per-base qualities were not stored, and no clone one base away is much larger.

The chain was built from TRBV6-5 and TRBJ2-7; TRBD2 fits 10 bases in the junction. Material for sequencing was blood. The TCR originated in a man aged 30 to 39 in good health. The base sequence is TGTGCCAGCAGCTCACCTGGACTAGCGGCCTACGAGCAGTACTTC. Its protein is CASSSPGLAAYEQYF.